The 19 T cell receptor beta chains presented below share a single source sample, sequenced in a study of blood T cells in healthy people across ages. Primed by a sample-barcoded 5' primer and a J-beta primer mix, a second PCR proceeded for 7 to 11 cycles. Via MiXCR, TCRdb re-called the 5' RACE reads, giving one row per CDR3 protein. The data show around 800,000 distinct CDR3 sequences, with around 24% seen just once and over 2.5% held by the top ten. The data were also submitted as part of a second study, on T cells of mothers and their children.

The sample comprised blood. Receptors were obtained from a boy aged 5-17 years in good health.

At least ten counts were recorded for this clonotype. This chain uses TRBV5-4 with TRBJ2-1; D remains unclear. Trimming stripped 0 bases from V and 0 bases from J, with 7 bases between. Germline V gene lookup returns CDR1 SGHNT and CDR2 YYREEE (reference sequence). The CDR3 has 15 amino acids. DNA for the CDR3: TGTGCCAGCAGCTTGGACAGTGCCTCCTACAATGAGCAGTTCTTC. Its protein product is CASSLDSASYNEQFF.

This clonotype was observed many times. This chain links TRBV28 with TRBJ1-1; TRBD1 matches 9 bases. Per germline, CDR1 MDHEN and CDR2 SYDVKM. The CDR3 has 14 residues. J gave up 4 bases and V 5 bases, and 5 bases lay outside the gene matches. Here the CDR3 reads CASSPDRGGTEAFF. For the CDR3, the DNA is TGTGCCAGCAGTCCGGACAGGGGCGGCACTGAAGCTTTCTTT.

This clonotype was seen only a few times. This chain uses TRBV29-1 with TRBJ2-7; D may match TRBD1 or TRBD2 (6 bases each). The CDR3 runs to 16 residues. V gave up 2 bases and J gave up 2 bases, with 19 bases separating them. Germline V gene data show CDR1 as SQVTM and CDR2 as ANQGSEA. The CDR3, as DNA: TGCAGCGTTGAAAAGGAGGGAAGGGGGACCCCCTACGAGCAGTACTTC. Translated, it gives CSVEKEGRGTPYEQYF.

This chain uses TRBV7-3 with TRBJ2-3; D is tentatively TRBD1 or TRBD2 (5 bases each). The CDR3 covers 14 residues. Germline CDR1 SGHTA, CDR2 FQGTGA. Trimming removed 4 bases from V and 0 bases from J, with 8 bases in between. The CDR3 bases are TGTGCCAGCAGCTCGGGACGGAGCACAGATACGCAGTATTTT. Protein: CASSSGRSTDTQYF.

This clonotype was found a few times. CDR3 sequence reads: CASSLRPGSNTGELFF. The CDR3 DNA is TGTGCCAGCAGCTTGCGCCCAGGGTCAAACACCGGGGAGCTGTTTTTT. V gene TRBV7-2 combines with J gene TRBJ2-2; maybe TRBD1 (5 bases). Trimming cost V 3 bases and J 2 bases, with 13 bases left between them. The CDR3 spans 16 residues. Germline values: CDR1 SGHTA, CDR2 FQGNSA.

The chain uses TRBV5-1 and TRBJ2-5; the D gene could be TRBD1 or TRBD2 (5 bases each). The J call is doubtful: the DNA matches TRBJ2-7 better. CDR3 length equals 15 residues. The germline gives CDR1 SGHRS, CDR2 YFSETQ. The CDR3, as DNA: TGCGCCAGCACCTTCAGAGGGGAGAGCACCTACGAGCAGTACTTC. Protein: CASTFRGESTYEQYF.

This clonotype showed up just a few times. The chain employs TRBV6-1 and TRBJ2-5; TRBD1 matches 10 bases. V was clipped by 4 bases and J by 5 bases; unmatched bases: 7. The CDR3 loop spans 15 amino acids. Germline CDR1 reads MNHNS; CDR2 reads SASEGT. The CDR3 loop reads CASSAPGQGTETQYF. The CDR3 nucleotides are TGTGCCAGCAGTGCCCCGGGACAGGGGACGGAGACCCAGTACTTC.

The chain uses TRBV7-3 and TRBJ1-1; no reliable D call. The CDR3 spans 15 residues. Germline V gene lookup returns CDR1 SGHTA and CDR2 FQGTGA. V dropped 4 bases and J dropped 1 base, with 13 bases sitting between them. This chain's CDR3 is CASSSPGAGNTEAFF. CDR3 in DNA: TGTGCCAGCAGCTCCCCGGGAGCGGGGAACACTGAAGCTTTCTTT.

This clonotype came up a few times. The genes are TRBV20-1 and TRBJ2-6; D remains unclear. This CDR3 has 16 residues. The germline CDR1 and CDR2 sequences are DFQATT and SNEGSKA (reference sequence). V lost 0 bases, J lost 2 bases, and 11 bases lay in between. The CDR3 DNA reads TGCAGTGCTAGAGATCCGGGTGCGACTGGGGCCAACGTCCTGACTTTC. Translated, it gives CSARDPGATGANVLTF.

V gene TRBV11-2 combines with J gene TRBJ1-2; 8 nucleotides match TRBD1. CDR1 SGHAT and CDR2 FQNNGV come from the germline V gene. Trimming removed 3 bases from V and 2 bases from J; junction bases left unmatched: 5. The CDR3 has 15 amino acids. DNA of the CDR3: TGTGCCAGCAGCTTCATGACAGGGGAGAACTATGGCTACACCTTC. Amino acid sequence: CASSFMTGENYGYTF.

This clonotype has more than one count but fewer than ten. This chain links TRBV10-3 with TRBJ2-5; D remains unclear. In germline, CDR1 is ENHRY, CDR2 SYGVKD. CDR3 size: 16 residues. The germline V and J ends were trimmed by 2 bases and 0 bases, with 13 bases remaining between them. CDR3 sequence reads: CAISEDLGWYQETQYF. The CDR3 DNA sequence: TGTGCCATCAGTGAGGATTTGGGCTGGTACCAAGAGACCCAGTACTTC.

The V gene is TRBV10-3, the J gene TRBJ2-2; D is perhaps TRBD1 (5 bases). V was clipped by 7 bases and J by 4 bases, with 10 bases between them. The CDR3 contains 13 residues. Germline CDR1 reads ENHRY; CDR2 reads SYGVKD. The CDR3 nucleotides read TGTGCCATCAAGGGGCAGTCCACCGGGGAGCTGTTTTTT. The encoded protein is CAIKGQSTGELFF.

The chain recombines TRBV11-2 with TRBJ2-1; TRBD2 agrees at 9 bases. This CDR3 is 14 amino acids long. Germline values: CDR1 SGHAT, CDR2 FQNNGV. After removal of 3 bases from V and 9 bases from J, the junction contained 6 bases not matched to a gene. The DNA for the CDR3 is TGTGCCAGCAGCTTGACCGGGACTAGCCTTGAGCAGTTCTTC. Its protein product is CASSLTGTSLEQFF.

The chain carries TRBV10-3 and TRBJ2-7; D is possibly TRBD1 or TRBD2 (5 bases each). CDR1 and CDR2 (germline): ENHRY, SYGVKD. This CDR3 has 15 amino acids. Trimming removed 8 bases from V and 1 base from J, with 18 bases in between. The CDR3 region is CAIANHRDVSYEQYF. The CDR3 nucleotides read TGTGCCATCGCGAACCACCGGGACGTATCCTACGAGCAGTACTTC.

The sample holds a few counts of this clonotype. CDR3 amino acids: CASRLGQGAYEQYF. As DNA, the CDR3 is TGCGCCAGCAGGTTGGGACAGGGCGCCTACGAGCAGTACTTC. The genes are TRBV4-1 and TRBJ2-7; 9 positions match TRBD1. This CDR3 comprises 14 residues. V dropped 6 bases and J dropped 2; count of bases not matched to a gene: 5. Germline CDR1 reads MGHRA; CDR2 reads YSYEKL.

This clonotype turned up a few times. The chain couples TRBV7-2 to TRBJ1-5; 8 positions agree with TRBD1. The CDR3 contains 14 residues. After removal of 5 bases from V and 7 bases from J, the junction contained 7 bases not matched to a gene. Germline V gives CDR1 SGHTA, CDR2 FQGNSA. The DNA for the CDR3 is TGTGCCAGCAGCCCCGGACAGGGTTGGCAGCCCCAGCATTTT. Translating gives CASSPGQGWQPQHF. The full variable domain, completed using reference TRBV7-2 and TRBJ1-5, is GAGVSQSPSNKVTEKGKDVELRCDPISGHTALYWYRQSLGQGLEFLIYFQGNSAPDKSGLPSDRFSAERTGGSVSTLTIQRTQQEDSAVYLCASSPGQGWQPQHFGDGTRLSIL.

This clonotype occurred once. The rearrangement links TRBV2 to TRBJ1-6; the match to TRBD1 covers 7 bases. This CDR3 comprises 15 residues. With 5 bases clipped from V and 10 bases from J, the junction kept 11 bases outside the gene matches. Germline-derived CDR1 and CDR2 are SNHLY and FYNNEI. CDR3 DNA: TGTGCCAGCAGTAAGGGGGCCTCAACTGGGTCACCCCTCCACTTT. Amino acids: CASSKGASTGSPLHF.

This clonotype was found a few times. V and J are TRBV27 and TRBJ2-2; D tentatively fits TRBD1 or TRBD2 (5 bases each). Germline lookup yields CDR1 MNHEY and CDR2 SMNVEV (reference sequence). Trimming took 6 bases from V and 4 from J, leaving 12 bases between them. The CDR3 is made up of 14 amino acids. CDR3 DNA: TGTGCCAGCAGGCCGGGACCGCTCACCGGGGAGCTGTTTTTT. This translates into CASRPGPLTGELFF.

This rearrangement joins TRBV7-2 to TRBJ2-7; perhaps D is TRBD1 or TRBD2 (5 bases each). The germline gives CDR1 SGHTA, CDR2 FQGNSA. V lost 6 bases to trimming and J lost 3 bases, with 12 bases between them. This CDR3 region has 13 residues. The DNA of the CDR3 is TGTGCCAGCAGGCCGGGGCAGCTCTACGAGCAGTACTTC. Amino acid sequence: CASRPGQLYEQYF.